These T cell receptor beta chains were read from a single sample in a study of blood T cell repertoires in COVID-19. Profiled with immunoSEQ multiplex PCR; TCRdb holds only in-frame clones, not every one. This sample has some 200,000 clones, with more than 70% found just once. Sequencing used peripheral blood. The receptors come from a human donor in a cohort sampled during active COVID-19. Each CDR3 is given with its conserved first and last residue. D genes are given only for firm matches. Clone size is given for some rows only: seen once, a few or many times, or a class if the clone is expanded.

v_call	clone_size	j_call	d_call	cdr3_nt	cdr3_aa
TRBV2	-	TRBJ1-1	TRBD1	TGTGCCAGCAGTTCCGGACAGGGGGACACTGAAGCTTTCTTT	CASSSGQGDTEAFF
TRBV7-2	-	TRBJ1-4	-	TGTGCCAGCAGCTTAGAGGGCAGCGAGGGTGAAAAACTGTTTTTT	CASSLEGSEGEKLFF
TRBV14	-	TRBJ2-7	-	TGTGCCAGTAGCGGCCGGGGGACCTACGAGCAGTACTTC	CASSGRGTYEQYF
TRBV18	-	TRBJ1-1	TRBD1	TGTGCCAGCTCACAAGACAGGGGGACTGAAGCTTTCTTT	CASSQDRGTEAFF
TRBV15	-	TRBJ2-3	TRBD1	TGTGCCACCACGGCCGAAGGGGGCGCAGGGGATACGCAGTATTTT	CATTAEGGAGDTQYF
TRBV2	-	TRBJ2-7	TRBD1	TGTGCCAGCAGTGGAGGGGGCAACCGGGACGAGCAGTACTTC	CASSGGGNRDEQYF
TRBV28	few	TRBJ1-1	-	TGTGCCAGCAGAAGAAGGGGGTTGTGGACTGAAGCTTTCTTT	CASRRRGLWTEAFF
TRBV7-9	-	TRBJ1-2	-	TGTGCCAGCAGCCCCTCCCTACACAGAAGCTATGGCTACACCTTC	CASSPSLHRSYGYTF
TRBV19	-	TRBJ1-4	-	TGTGCCAGTAGTATATCCCCAGCGGCTGGAGAAAAACTGTTTTTT	CASSISPAAGEKLFF
TRBV5-1	once	TRBJ2-1	TRBD2	TGCGCCAGCAGCTTGTCGGGGGGTTTCCAGGGCAATGAGCAGTTCTTC	CASSLSGGFQGNEQFF
TRBV6-4	once	TRBJ2-1	TRBD2	TGTGCCAGCAGTGACTCGAGGCGGGAGGGTTACAATGAGCAGTTCTTC	CASSDSRREGYNEQFF
TRBV7-9	-	TRBJ2-5	-	TGTGCCAGCAGCATCCCGGGCGGAGGGGCTAGTGGGACCCAGTACTTC	CASSIPGGGASGTQYF
TRBV4-3	many	TRBJ1-4	-	TGCGCCAGCAGCCAAGATTCCGGGGTGGGGGAAAAACTGTTTTTT	CASSQDSGVGEKLFF
TRBV21-1	-	TRBJ2-1	-	TGTGCCAGCAGCAAACTAGGGGGGGGTTGTGCCAATGAGCAGTTCTTC	CASSKLGGGCANEQFF
TRBV4-2	-	TRBJ1-3	-	TGTGCCAGCAGCCAAGATCTAAGAGGTGACTCTGGAAACACCATATATTTT	CASSQDLRGDSGNTIYF